This TCR beta chain is from a study of cytomegalovirus exposure and HLA in healthy donors. A word on this clone: The antigen remains undetermined.

Germline CDR1 is SNHLY and CDR2 is FYNNEI. This CDR3 contains 14 residues. The V and J ends lost 8 bases and 2 bases, in that order; junction bases with no gene match: 8. Study-wide results and caveats: Most TCR sequences were rare, but some public TCRs occurred in many donors. The authors listed over 150 TCR beta chains as cytomegalovirus-associated.

Assay: immunoSEQ multiplex PCR; the TCRdb copy retains only in-frame clones and omits some. Of about 330,000 clones in the sample, roughly 90% were seen once. The chain joins TRBV2 to TRBJ1-1, with 7 bases identical to TRBD1. The source of this sequence is a woman under 40 in good health and CMV-seropositive. The sample was PBMCs. The CDR3 DNA sequence: TGTGCCAGCGGAGCCGGGACAGAAAACACTGAAGCTTTCTTT. Residues: CASGAGTENTEAFF.